The clone carrying this T cell receptor beta chain was seen at least ten times. Its antigen remains unidentified. These data originate in a study of identical twins. Whole-study results and caveats: Cross-sectional statistics, not tracking of the same donors, supported the conclusions.

Template switching created a universal primer site, and the cDNA included unique molecular identifiers. TCRdb reanalysed the 5' RACE reads using MiXCR and keeps one entry per CDR3 protein. The sample includes under 250,000 distinct CDR3 sequences, 12% of them seen just once. All donors were healthy Caucasians. Germline lookup yields CDR1 SGHRS and CDR2 YFSETQ. The V end was cut by 6 bases, the J end by 3 bases, with 12 bases between. CDR3 length: 14 amino acids. These records were also assigned to another study, of yellow fever vaccine responses in identical twins.

The sequence came from a young woman in good health. The chain employs TRBV5-1 and TRBJ2-2, with a tentative D call TRBD1 (5 bases). The specimen sequenced was memory (CD45RO+) T cells sorted from blood. Here the CDR3 reads CASTPRVDTGELFF. Written as DNA, the CDR3 is TGCGCCAGCACCCCCAGGGTGGACACCGGGGAGCTGTTTTTT.